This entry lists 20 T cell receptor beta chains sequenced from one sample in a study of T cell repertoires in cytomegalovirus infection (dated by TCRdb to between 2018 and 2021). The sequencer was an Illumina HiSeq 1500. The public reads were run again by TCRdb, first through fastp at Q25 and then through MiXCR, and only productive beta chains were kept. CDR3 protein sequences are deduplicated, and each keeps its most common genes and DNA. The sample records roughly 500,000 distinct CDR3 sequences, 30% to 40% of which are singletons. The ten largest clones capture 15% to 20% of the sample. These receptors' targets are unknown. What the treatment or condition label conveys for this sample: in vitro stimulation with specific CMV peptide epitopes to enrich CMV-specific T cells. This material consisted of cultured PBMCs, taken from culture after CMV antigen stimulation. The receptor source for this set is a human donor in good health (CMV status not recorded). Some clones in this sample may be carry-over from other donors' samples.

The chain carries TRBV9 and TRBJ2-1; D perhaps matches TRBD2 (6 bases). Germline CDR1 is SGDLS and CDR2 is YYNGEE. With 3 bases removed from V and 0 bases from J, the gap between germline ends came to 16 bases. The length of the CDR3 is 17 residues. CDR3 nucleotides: TGTGCCAGCAGCGCATGGGACTTCAAGAGCTCCTACAATGAGCAGTTCTTC. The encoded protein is CASSAWDFKSSYNEQFF.

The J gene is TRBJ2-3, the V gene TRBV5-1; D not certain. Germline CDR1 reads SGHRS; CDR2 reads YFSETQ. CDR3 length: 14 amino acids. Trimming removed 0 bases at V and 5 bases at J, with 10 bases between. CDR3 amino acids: CASSLERVGDTQYF. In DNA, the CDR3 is TGCGCCAGCAGCTTGGAAAGGGTGGGAGATACGCAGTATTTT.

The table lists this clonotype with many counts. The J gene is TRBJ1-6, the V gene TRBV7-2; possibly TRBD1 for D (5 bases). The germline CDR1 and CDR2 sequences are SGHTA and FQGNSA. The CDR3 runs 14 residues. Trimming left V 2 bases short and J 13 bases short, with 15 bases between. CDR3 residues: CASSLRLGGPPLHF. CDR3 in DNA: TGTGCCAGCAGCTTACGCCTTGGGGGACCTCCCCTCCACTTT.

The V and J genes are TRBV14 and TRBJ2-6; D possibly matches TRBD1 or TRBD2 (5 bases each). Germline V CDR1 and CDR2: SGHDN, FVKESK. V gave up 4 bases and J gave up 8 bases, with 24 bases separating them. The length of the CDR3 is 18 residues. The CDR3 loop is CASSPGGRGASRPNVLTF. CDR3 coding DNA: TGTGCCAGCAGCCCTGGAGGACGAGGGGCGAGTAGGCCCAACGTCCTGACTTTC. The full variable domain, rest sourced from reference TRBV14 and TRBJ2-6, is EAGVTQFPSHSVIEKGQTVTLRCDPISGHDNLYWYRRVMGKEIKFLLHFVKESKQDESGMPNNRFLAERTGGTYSTLKVQPAELEDSGVYFCASSPGGRGASRPNVLTFGAGSRLTVL.

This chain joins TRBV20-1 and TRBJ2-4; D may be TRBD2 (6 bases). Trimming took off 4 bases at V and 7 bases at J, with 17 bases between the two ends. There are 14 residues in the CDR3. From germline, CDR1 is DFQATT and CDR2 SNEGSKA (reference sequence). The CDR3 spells CSAMGTRAGNIQYF. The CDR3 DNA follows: TGCAGTGCTATGGGGACGCGGGCGGGGAACATTCAGTACTTC.

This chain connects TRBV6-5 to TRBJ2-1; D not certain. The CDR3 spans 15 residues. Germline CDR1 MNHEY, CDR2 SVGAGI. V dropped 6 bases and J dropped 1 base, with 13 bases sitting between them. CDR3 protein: CASSPGWSSYNEQFF. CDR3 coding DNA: TGTGCCAGCAGCCCTGGCTGGTCATCCTACAATGAGCAGTTCTTC.

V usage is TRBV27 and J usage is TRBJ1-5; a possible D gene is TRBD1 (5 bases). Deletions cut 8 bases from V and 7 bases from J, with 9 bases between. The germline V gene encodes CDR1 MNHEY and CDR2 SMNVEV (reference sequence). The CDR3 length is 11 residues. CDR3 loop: CASGKGQPQHF. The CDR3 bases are TGTGCCAGCGGCAAGGGGCAGCCCCAGCATTTT.

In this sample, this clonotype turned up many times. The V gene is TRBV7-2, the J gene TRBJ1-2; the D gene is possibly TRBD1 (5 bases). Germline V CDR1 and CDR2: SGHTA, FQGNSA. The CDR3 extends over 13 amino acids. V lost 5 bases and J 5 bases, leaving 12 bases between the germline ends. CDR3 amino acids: CASSPDSGYGYTF. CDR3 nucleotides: TGTGCCAGCAGCCCCGACAGTGGGTATGGCTACACCTTC.

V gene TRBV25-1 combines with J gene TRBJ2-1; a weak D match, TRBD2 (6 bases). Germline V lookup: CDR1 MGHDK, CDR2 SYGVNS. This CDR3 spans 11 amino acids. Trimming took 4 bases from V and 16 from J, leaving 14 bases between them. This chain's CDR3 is CASSGGLAGFF. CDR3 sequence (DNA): TGTGCCAGCAGTGGGGGCCTTGCGGGATTCTTC. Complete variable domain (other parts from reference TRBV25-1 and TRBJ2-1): EADIYQTPRYLVIGTGKKITLECSQTMGHDKMYWYQQDPGMELHLIHYSYGVNSTEKGDLSSESTVSRIRTEHFPLTLESARPSHTSQYLCASSGGLAGFFGPGTRLTVL.

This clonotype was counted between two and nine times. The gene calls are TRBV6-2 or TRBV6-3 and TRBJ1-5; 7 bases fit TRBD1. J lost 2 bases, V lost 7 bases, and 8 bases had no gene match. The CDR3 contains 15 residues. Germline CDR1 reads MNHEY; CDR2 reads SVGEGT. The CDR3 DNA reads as TGTGCCAGCAATAAGGGGGCGGATGGCAATCAGCCCCAGCATTTT. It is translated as CASNKGADGNQPQHF.

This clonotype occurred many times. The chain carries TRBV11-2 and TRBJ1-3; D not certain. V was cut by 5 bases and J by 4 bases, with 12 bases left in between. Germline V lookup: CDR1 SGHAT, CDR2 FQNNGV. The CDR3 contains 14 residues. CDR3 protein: CASSPGAVGNTIYF. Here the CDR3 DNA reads TGTGCCAGCAGCCCTGGTGCAGTCGGAAACACCATATATTTT.

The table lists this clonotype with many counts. The CDR3 spells CASSRQGDTEAFF. The CDR3 DNA follows: TGTGCCAGCAGCCGACAAGGGGACACTGAAGCTTTCTTT. The genes are TRBV7-2 and TRBJ1-1, with D perhaps matching TRBD1 (5 bases). The CDR3 is made up of 13 amino acids. Trimming left V 5 bases short and J 3 bases short, with 10 bases between. CDR1 is SGHTA and CDR2 is FQGNSA in the germline V gene.

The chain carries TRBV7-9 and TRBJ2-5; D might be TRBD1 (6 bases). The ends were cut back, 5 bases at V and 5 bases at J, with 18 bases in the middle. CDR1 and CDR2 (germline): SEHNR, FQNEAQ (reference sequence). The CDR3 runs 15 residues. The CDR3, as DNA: TGTGCCAGCAGCCCGCAACAGGGAAACTGGGAGACCCAGTACTTC. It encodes CASSPQQGNWETQYF.

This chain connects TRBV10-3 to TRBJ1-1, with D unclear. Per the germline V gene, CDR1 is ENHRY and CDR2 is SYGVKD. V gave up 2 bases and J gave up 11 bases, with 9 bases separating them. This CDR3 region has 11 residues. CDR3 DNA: TGTGCCATCAGTGAGGGACTATATGCTTTCTTT. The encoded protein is CAISEGLYAFF.

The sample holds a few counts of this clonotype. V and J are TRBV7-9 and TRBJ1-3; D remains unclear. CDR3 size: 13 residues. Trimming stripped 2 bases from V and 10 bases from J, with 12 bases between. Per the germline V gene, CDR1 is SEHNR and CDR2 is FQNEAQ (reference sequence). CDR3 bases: TGTGCCAGCAGCTTATCGACATTGGGGACCATATATTTT. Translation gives CASSLSTLGTIYF.

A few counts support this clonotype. The CDR3 sequence: CASSSSGTGSYNEQFF. The CDR3 DNA sequence: TGTGCCAGTAGTTCCTCCGGGACAGGGTCCTACAATGAGCAGTTCTTC. The genes are TRBV19 and TRBJ2-1; the match to TRBD1 covers 9 bases. After removal of 5 bases from V and 1 base from J, the junction contained 6 bases not matched to a gene. CDR1 LNHDA and CDR2 SQIVND come from the germline V gene (reference sequence). The CDR3 is made up of 16 amino acids.

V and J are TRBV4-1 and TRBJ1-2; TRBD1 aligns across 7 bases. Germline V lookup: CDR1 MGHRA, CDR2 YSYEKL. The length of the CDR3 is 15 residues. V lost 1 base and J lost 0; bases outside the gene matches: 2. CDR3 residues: CASSQGDSSNYGYTF. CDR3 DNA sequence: TGCGCCAGCAGCCAAGGGGACAGCTCTAACTATGGCTACACCTTC.

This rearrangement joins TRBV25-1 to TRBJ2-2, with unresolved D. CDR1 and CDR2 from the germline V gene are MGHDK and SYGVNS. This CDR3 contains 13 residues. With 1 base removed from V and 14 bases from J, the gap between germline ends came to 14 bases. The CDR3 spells CASSELGLERLFF. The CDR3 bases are TGTGCCAGCAGTGAATTAGGGCTAGAACGACTGTTTTTT.

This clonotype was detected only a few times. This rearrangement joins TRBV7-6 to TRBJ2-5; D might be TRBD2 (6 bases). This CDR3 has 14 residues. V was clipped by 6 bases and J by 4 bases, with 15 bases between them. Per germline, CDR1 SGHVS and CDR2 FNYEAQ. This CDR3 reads CASRPSARGETQYF. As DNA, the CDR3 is TGTGCCAGCAGGCCCAGCGCGCGGGGAGAGACCCAGTACTTC. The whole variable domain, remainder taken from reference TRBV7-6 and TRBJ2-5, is GAGVSQSPRYKVTKRGQDVALRCDPISGHVSLYWYRQALGQGPEFLTYFNYEAQQDKSGLPNDRFSAERPEGSISTLTIQRTEQRDSAMYRCASRPSARGETQYFGPGTRLLVL.

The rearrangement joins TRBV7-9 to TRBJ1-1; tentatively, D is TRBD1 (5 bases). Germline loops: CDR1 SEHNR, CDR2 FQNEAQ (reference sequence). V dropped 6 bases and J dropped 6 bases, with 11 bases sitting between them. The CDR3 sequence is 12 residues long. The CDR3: CASRLEGPEAFF. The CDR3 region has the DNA TGTGCCAGCAGGCTTGAGGGGCCTGAAGCTTTCTTT.